The clone carrying this T cell receptor (beta chain) was recorded many times. Its cognate antigen is unknown. The V and J ends lost 4 bases and 7 bases respectively, with 7 bases between them. From germline, CDR1 is LNHNV and CDR2 YYDKDF (reference sequence). The CDR3 length is 12 residues. MiXCR, applied by TCRdb to the 5' RACE reads, yields one record per CDR3 protein. Seen here are 57,000 or so distinct CDR3 sequences, more than 9.5% observed once, and the top ten hold about 1.7%. These data are taken from a study of neurological immune-mediated disorders. Study-wide results and limits: The absence of shared CDR3 amino acid sequences among expanded clones across subjects suggests private repertoires in all groups. The greatest TCR clonal expansion appeared in HTLV-1-associated myelopathy and the smallest, falling below healthy controls, in multiple sclerosis.

Source material was 2 million unsorted PBMCs, stored at -80 °C in RNAlater. The source is a man aged 60 to 75 in good health. The chain couples TRBV15 to TRBJ2-2; D unclear. The sample consisted of PBMCs. As DNA, the CDR3 is TGTGCCACCAGCAATCCCGACGGGGAGCTGTTTTTT. Protein sequence: CATSNPDGELFF. The full variable domain, its missing parts supplied by reference TRBV15 and TRBJ2-2, is DAMVIQNPRYQVTQFGKPVTLSCSQTLNHNVMYWYQQKSSQAPKLLFHYYDKDFNNEADTPDNFQSRRPNTSFCFLDIRSPGLGDTAMYLCATSNPDGELFFGEGSRLTVL.